These 21 T cell receptor beta chains were all obtained from the same sample, sequenced in a study of cytomegalovirus exposure and HLA in healthy donors. It was with 60 Vbeta and 13 Jbeta primers that the PCR ran. Method: immunoSEQ multiplex PCR; TCRdb's copy keeps in-frame clones and lacks some. The sample includes 90,000 to 130,000 clones, just under 70% of them seen just once. The specimen was PBMCs. These receptors were obtained from a young man in good health and CMV-seropositive.

The chain recombines TRBV9 with TRBJ2-7; weak D call: TRBD2 (6 bases). V lost 2 bases and J 5 bases, leaving 17 bases between the germline ends. Germline V gives CDR1 SGDLS, CDR2 YYNGEE. This CDR3 is built from 15 residues. This CDR3 is CASSVGDSALHEQYF. The CDR3 bases are TGTGCCAGCAGCGTTGGGGACTCTGCTCTCCACGAGCAGTACTTC.

Of note for this clone: The junction does not match germline at one end; this may be a read error. The genes are TRBV5-1 and TRBJ1-1; TRBD1 aligns across 7 bases. Germline CDR1 SGHRS, CDR2 YFSETQ. The CDR3 runs 16 residues. CDR3 amino acids: CASSVRQGGIGTEALF. DNA of the CDR3: TGCGCCAGCAGCGTAAGACAGGGTGGGATCGGCACTGAAGCTCTCTTT.

V is TRBV10-3 and J is TRBJ1-2; 7 nucleotides align to TRBD1. V was clipped by 0 bases and J by 2 bases; unmatched bases: 3. In germline, CDR1 is ENHRY, CDR2 SYGVKD. The CDR3 totals 15 residues. CDR3 DNA: TGTGCCATCAGTGAGTCCCAGACAGGGAACTATGGCTACACCTTC. As protein: CAISESQTGNYGYTF.

The chain employs TRBV9 and TRBJ1-2; D not resolved. Per the germline V gene, CDR1 is SGDLS and CDR2 is YYNGEE. This CDR3 comprises 15 residues. Deletions cut 1 base from V and 2 bases from J, with 12 bases between. This CDR3 reads CASSVWGGLNYGYTF. CDR3 in DNA: TGTGCCAGCAGCGTATGGGGAGGGTTAAACTATGGCTACACCTTC.

This rearrangement joins TRBV7-3 to TRBJ2-5, with TRBD2 identical over 12 bases. Looked up from germline, CDR1 is SGHTA and CDR2 is FQGTGA. The length of the CDR3 is 16 residues. Trimming cost V 2 bases and J 2 bases; bases outside gene matches: 3. In DNA, the CDR3 is TGTGCCAGCAGCTTACAACTAGCGGGAGGACAAGAGACCCAGTACTTC. This codes for CASSLQLAGGQETQYF.

The count of this clone is one. V gene TRBV18 combines with J gene TRBJ1-2, with a tentative D call TRBD1 (5 bases). The ends were cut back, 2 bases at V and 4 bases at J, with 14 bases in the middle. CDR1 is KGHSH and CDR2 is LQKENI in the germline V gene. This CDR3 has 15 residues. Here the CDR3 reads CASSPSWEQAYGYTF. The DNA of the CDR3 is TGTGCCAGCTCACCAAGTTGGGAACAGGCCTATGGCTACACCTTC. Full variable domain (missing parts from reference TRBV18 and TRBJ1-2): NAGVMQNPRHLVRRRGQEARLRCSPMKGHSHVYWYRQLPEEGLKFMVYLQKENIIDESGMPKERFSAEFPKEGPSILRIQQVVRGDSAAYFCASSPSWEQAYGYTFGSGTRLTVV.

The rearrangement links TRBV4-1 to TRBJ1-1; D uncertain. V lost 0 bases and J 5 bases, leaving 10 bases between the germline ends. CDR1 and CDR2 from the germline V gene are MGHRA and YSYEKL. The CDR3 is 14 amino acids. CDR3 in amino acids: CASSQDLLRTEAFF. The CDR3 nucleotides read TGCGCCAGCAGCCAAGATCTGCTCCGGACTGAAGCTTTCTTT.

This clone has only one observation. The chain has TRBV30 and TRBJ2-3; 8 bases map to TRBD2. Losses at the gene ends were 6 bases for V and 5 bases for J; bases not matched to a gene: 7. The CDR3 is made up of 13 amino acids. Per the germline V gene, CDR1 is GTSNPN and CDR2 is SVGIG (reference sequence). The CDR3: CACGGASGDTQYF. CDR3 DNA: TGTGCCTGCGGGGGGGCCTCTGGAGATACGCAGTATTTT.

This rearrangement joins TRBV7-2 to TRBJ1-1, with TRBD1 matching 7 bases. This CDR3 comprises 13 residues. Germline CDR1 reads SGHTA; CDR2 reads FQGNSA. The trim removed 5 bases at V and 10 bases at J, leaving 10 bases unmatched. The DNA of the CDR3 is TGTGCCAGCAGCGTTTACAGGGGCATTGCAGCTTTCTTT. This encodes CASSVYRGIAAFF.

The V and J genes are TRBV7-2 and TRBJ1-1; D might be TRBD1 (5 bases). The CDR3 extends over 14 amino acids. The V end lost 4 bases, the J end lost 4 bases, and 13 bases lay between the germline ends. The germline V gene encodes CDR1 SGHTA and CDR2 FQGNSA. For the CDR3, the DNA is TGTGCCAGCAGCTATGGGACGGGGGGCACTGAAGCTTTCTTT. It yields the protein CASSYGTGGTEAFF.

V is TRBV7-2 and J is TRBJ2-1, with a weak D call TRBD1 (7 bases). Per the germline V gene, CDR1 is SGHTA and CDR2 is FQGNSA. The CDR3 runs 16 residues. Trimming removed 2 bases from V and 0 bases from J, with 11 bases in between. CDR3 nucleotides: TGTGCCAGCAGCTTATATCAGGGGGGCTCCTACAATGAGCAGTTCTTC. This codes for CASSLYQGGSYNEQFF.

The chain carries TRBV11-2 and TRBJ1-4; 11 nucleotides agree with TRBD1. Per germline, CDR1 SGHAT and CDR2 FQNNGV. Trimming at V came to 6 bases and at J to 8 bases, leaving 8 bases not matched to a gene. CDR3 length equals 15 residues. In DNA, the CDR3 is TGTGCCAGCAGAAGACCGGGACAGGGGGTGGAAAAACTGTTTTTT. Translation: CASRRPGQGVEKLFF.

This sequence joins TRBV5-4 and TRBJ2-7, with 12 positions matching TRBD1. J lost 3 bases, V lost 3 bases, and 4 bases had no gene match. The CDR3 totals 15 residues. Germline CDR1 and CDR2: SGHNT and YYREEE (reference sequence). CDR3 sequence (DNA): TGTGCCAGCAGCTCCGGGACAGGGGGCTTCTACGAGCAGTACGTC. It encodes CASSSGTGGFYEQYV.

This chain links TRBV9 with TRBJ2-7; no clear D. V shed 0 bases and J shed 3 bases, with 10 bases lying between them. The germline V gene has CDR1 SGDLS and CDR2 YYNGEE. This CDR3 comprises 14 residues. The CDR3 nucleotides read TGTGCCAGCAGCGTAGCTACAGAAGACTACGAGCAGTACTTC. This gives the protein CASSVATEDYEQYF.

CDR3 region: CASSPGGYTDTQYF. The CDR3 DNA reads as TGTGCCAGTAGTCCGGGGGGCTACACAGATACGCAGTATTTT. This chain joins TRBV19 and TRBJ2-3; possibly TRBD2 for D (7 bases). The CDR3 consists of 14 residues. Trimming left V 5 bases short and J 2 bases short, with 11 bases between. Per the germline V gene, CDR1 is LNHDA and CDR2 is SQIVND (reference sequence). The full variable domain, its missing parts supplied by reference TRBV19 and TRBJ2-3, is DGGITQSPKYLFRKEGQNVTLSCEQNLNHDAMYWYRQDPGQGLRLIYYSQIVNDFQKGDIAEGYSVSREKKESFPLTVTSAQKNPTAFYLCASSPGGYTDTQYFGPGTRLTVL.

The chain uses TRBV28 and TRBJ1-4; tentatively, D is TRBD1 (5 bases). The CDR3 has 13 amino acids. V was cut by 7 bases and J by 5 bases, with 11 bases left in between. Germline assignment: CDR1 MDHEN and CDR2 SYDVKM. This chain's CDR3 is CASKRQPNEKLFF. DNA of the CDR3: TGTGCCAGCAAAAGACAGCCGAATGAAAAACTGTTTTTT.

The rearrangement joins TRBV28 to TRBJ2-6; possible D gene TRBD1, 5 bases. The CDR3 covers 16 residues. Between the trimmed V and J ends, which lost 6 bases and 4 bases, there was a span of 16 bases. Germline V gene data show CDR1 as MDHEN and CDR2 as SYDVKM. CDR3 DNA sequence: TGTGCCAGCAGGGAAGACAGTACTCTGGGGGCCAACGTCCTGACTTTC. Translating gives CASREDSTLGANVLTF.

This chain links TRBV19 with TRBJ1-1; 7 bases are shared with TRBD1. The CDR3 is made up of 14 amino acids. The germline V gene encodes CDR1 LNHDA and CDR2 SQIVND (reference sequence). V lost 2 bases and J lost 4; bases outside the gene matches: 4. The CDR3 protein is CASSIMTGPTEAFF. The CDR3 coding sequence is TGTGCCAGTAGTATAATGACAGGGCCCACTGAAGCTTTCTTT.

The rearrangement uses TRBV9 and TRBJ1-2; 7 bases are shared with TRBD1. The germline V gene encodes CDR1 SGDLS and CDR2 YYNGEE. The V and J ends lost 4 bases and 4 bases, in that order; junction bases with no gene match: 10. The CDR3 is made up of 15 amino acids. The chain's CDR3 is CASSSTDRYGYGYTF. In DNA, the CDR3 is TGTGCCAGCAGCTCAACGGACAGGTACGGCTATGGCTACACCTTC.

This clone appeared a few times. This chain links TRBV4-1 with TRBJ1-5, with 7 bases matching TRBD1. This CDR3 spans 14 amino acids. The V gene's germline CDR1 is MGHRA and CDR2 YSYEKL. Trimming at V came to 0 bases and at J to 6 bases, leaving 2 bases not matched to a gene. The CDR3 sequence: CASSQEGGRQPQHF. The CDR3 DNA reads TGCGCCAGCAGCCAAGAAGGGGGCCGTCAGCCCCAGCATTTT.

In regard to this clone: The junction and the germline gene differ at one end; a read error may be behind it. The chain recombines TRBV7-3 with TRBJ2-7; D ambiguous. The CDR3 totals 11 residues. CDR1 and CDR2 (germline): SGHTA, FQGTGA. Written as DNA, the CDR3 is TGTGCCAGCAGCCCCTCCCACGAGCAGTACTTC. Protein: CASSPSHEQYF.